This T cell receptor beta chain was documented in a study of blood T cell repertoires in COVID-19. Across the study: COVID-19 samples collected from the United States, Italy and Spain covered acute and convalescent phases. From T cells, B-cell-depleted T cells, or PBMCs came the material, which was cDNA or gDNA.

As handled by the study authors: Nucleated cell number was recorded as an estimate derived from reference gene primer amplification. The data were produced by immunoSEQ multiplex PCR, yet TCRdb's version contains in-frame clones alone and is incomplete. V, J and clone size reflect that table, while D and trimming were determined from the DNA. The sample contains some 250,000 clones, 80% to 85% of which appear only once. CDR1 is SGHKS, CDR2 YYEKEE, per germline (reference sequence). The CDR3 covers 16 residues. Germline trimming cut 1 base from V and 1 base from J; bases unmatched to any gene: 7. The sequencing sample was made of peripheral blood. This clonotype was obtained from a man aged 50-59 years with active or convalescent COVID-19. V and J are TRBV5-5 and TRBJ1-1; 7 positions match TRBD1. The CDR3 DNA reads as TGTGCCAGCAGCTTGTCCCCAACAGGGGCGAACACTGAAGCTTTCTTT. Translation gives CASSLSPTGANTEAFF.